Given below is one T cell receptor beta chain in context. This specimen comes from a study of control samples from healthy donors and cancer patients. V lost 4 bases to trimming and J lost 5 bases; unmatched junction nucleotides: 6. Germline loops: CDR1 KGHSH, CDR2 LQKENI. The CDR3 consists of 14 residues. The protocol was immunoSEQ multiplex PCR, while the TCRdb copy is restricted to in-frame clones and leaves out a portion. The table has roughly 63,000 clones, approximately 92% seen once. The TCR comes from a man aged 40-55 years with colorectal cancer. Sequenced input: PBMCs. This chain links TRBV18 with TRBJ2-7; 9 nucleotides align to TRBD1. For the CDR3, the DNA is TGTGCCAGCTCACTATCGGGACAGGGAGACGAGCAGTACTTC. Residues: CASSLSGQGDEQYF.